The 27 T cell receptor beta chains below all came from one sample that was sequenced in a study of shared clonotypes between healthy human individuals. Sequencing used immunoSEQ multiplex PCR; TCRdb keeps in-frame clones, though not all of them. The sample lists about 100,000 clones, roughly two thirds occurring once. Source material: memory CD8+ T cells sorted from blood. Subset of the sample: CD45RO+ cells pooled with CCR7-negative TemRA cells. These receptor sequences come from a woman in her twenties or thirties in good health.

The rearrangement joins TRBV6-4 to TRBJ2-2; D unresolved. The CDR3 loop spans 14 amino acids. The germline gives CDR1 MRHNA, CDR2 SNTAGT. V was pared by 2 bases and J by 3 bases, with 7 bases between. The CDR3 nucleotides are TGTGCCAGCAGTGACAGGCAGGACACCGGGGAGCTGTTTTTT. Translation: CASSDRQDTGELFF.

This clone was observed a handful of times. The chain has TRBV6-1 and TRBJ2-7; no firm D call. The V gene lost 6 bases and the J gene lost 0 bases, with 12 bases spanning the gap. Germline values: CDR1 MNHNS, CDR2 SASEGT. The CDR3 is made up of 14 amino acids. CDR3 sequence reads: CASRGEFSSYEQYF. The CDR3, as DNA: TGTGCCAGCAGGGGCGAATTCAGCTCCTACGAGCAGTACTTC.

CDR3 amino acids: CASSFLASGYNEQFF. The DNA of the CDR3 is TGTGCCAGCAGTTTTTTGGCTAGCGGTTACAATGAGCAGTTCTTC. The chain joins TRBV27 to TRBJ2-1; 7 bases match TRBD2. The ends lost 3 bases at V and 4 bases at J; junction bases unmatched: 6. The germline V gene has CDR1 MNHEY and CDR2 SMNVEV (reference sequence). The CDR3 consists of 15 residues.

The chain has TRBV4-1 and TRBJ1-2; no reliable D call. The CDR3 has 13 residues. Looked up from germline, CDR1 is MGHRA and CDR2 is YSYEKL. V lost 2 bases, J lost 5 bases, and 9 bases lay in between. CDR3 residues: CASSQTDSYGYTF. CDR3 bases: TGCGCCAGCAGCCAAACAGACTCTTATGGCTACACCTTC.

Comment on this clone: A read error is likely here: a far larger clone is one base away. Other DNA sequences in the sample encode the same CDR3. In DNA form, the CDR3 reads TGTGCCAGCAGCTCCGGGCCGAACTACGAGCAGTACTTC. Encoded protein: CASSSGPNYEQYF. The chain is built from TRBV7-6 and TRBJ2-7; D ambiguous. This CDR3 has 13 amino acids. Germline CDR1 reads SGHVS; CDR2 reads FNYEAQ. V lost 4 bases to trimming and J lost 3 bases, with 10 bases between them.

This clone has more than one count but fewer than ten. This chain connects TRBV9 to TRBJ2-7; D remains ambiguous. V dropped 0 bases and J dropped 6 bases, with 13 bases sitting between them. CDR1 is SGDLS and CDR2 is YYNGEE in the germline V gene. The CDR3 is 14 residues long. CDR3 coding DNA: TGTGCCAGCAGCGTAGAAGGTGGGTGGGGCGAGCAGTACTTC. Residues: CASSVEGGWGEQYF.

V is TRBV29-1 and J is TRBJ1-5; D is possibly TRBD1 (5 bases). Trimming removed 7 bases at V and 6 bases at J, with 13 bases between. Germline V lookup: CDR1 SQVTM, CDR2 ANQGSEA. This CDR3 spans 12 amino acids. This CDR3 reads CSARLGVQPQHF. The CDR3 coding sequence is TGCAGCGCCCGCCTGGGGGTTCAGCCCCAGCATTTT.

The gene calls are TRBV5-4 and TRBJ1-1; no definite D call. V lost 0 bases, J lost 0 bases, and 18 bases lay in between. The length of the CDR3 is 18 residues. Germline CDR1 reads SGHNT; CDR2 reads YYREEE (reference sequence). The DNA of the CDR3 is TGTGCCAGCAGCTTGGGCTTCCCTCGCAACCGTATGAACACTGAAGCTTTCTTT. It encodes CASSLGFPRNRMNTEAFF.

This clone was observed a handful of times. CDR3 nucleotides: TGTGCCAGCAGCTTAGGGACCTACGAGCAGTACTTC. Encoded protein: CASSLGTYEQYF. This chain uses TRBV7-9 with TRBJ2-7; D is unresolved. The CDR3 extends over 12 amino acids. Germline CDR1 is SEHNR and CDR2 is FQNEAQ (reference sequence). V lost 1 base and J lost 2, with 3 bases in between. The full variable domain, completed using reference TRBV7-9 and TRBJ2-7, is DTGVSQNPRHKITKRGQNVTFRCDPISEHNRLYWYRQTLGQGPEFLTYFQNEAQLEKSRLLSDRFSAERPKGSFSTLEIQRTEQGDSAMYLCASSLGTYEQYFGPGTRLTVT.

This clone was seen a few times. The chain recombines TRBV7-8 with TRBJ2-1; 13 bases are shared with TRBD2. CDR3 length equals 19 residues. The V gene's germline CDR1 is SGHVS and CDR2 FQNEAQ. Trimming removed 1 base from V and 11 bases from J; junction bases left unmatched: 17. Written as DNA, the CDR3 is TGTGCCAGCAGCTTAGTACTAGCGGGAGGGCCCGCGGAGTCGGACAAGCAGTTCTTC. It yields the protein CASSLVLAGGPAESDKQFF. The complete variable domain, with remaining parts taken from reference TRBV7-8 and TRBJ2-1, reads GAGVSQSPRYKVAKRGQDVALRCDPISGHVSLFWYQQALGQGPEFLTYFQNEAQLDKSGLPSDRFFAERPEGSVSTLKIQRTQQEDSAVYLCASSLVLAGGPAESDKQFFGPGTRLTVL.

This clone showed up just once. This chain uses TRBV9 with TRBJ2-3; D may be TRBD2 (5 bases). The length of the CDR3 is 18 residues. The V gene's germline CDR1 is SGDLS and CDR2 YYNGEE. Trimming left V 2 bases short and J 5 bases short, with 24 bases between. The CDR3 reads CASSVPPDLDALEDTQYF. CDR3 DNA sequence: TGTGCCAGCAGCGTTCCCCCGGACTTGGACGCTTTGGAAGATACGCAGTATTTT.

The chain uses TRBV9 and TRBJ2-3, with 7 bases lining up with TRBD1. V lost 2 bases and J lost 6; bases outside the gene matches: 6. Per the germline V gene, CDR1 is SGDLS and CDR2 is YYNGEE. This CDR3 comprises 14 residues. CDR3 in DNA: TGTGCCAGCAGCGTGGAGACAGGGTGGGATACGCAGTATTTT. Protein product: CASSVETGWDTQYF. The entire variable domain, with the rest obtained from reference TRBV9 and TRBJ2-3, is as follows: DSGVTQTPKHLITATGQRVTLRCSPRSGDLSVYWYQQSLDQGLQFLIQYYNGEERAKGNILERFSAQQFPDLHSELNLSSLELGDSALYFCASSVETGWDTQYFGPGTRLTVL.

Points on this clone: An end of the junction differs from the germline gene, which may be a read error. The chain combines TRBV25-1 with TRBJ2-1, with a tentative D call TRBD1 (6 bases). CDR1 and CDR2 (germline): MGHDK, SYGVNS. CDR3 length: 11 amino acids. As DNA, the CDR3 is TGTGCCAGCAGTGAGAGGGGGTTCGAGATCTTC. Translated, it gives CASSERGFEIF.

The rearrangement joins TRBV28 to TRBJ2-2, with unresolved D. This CDR3 spans 14 amino acids. The V gene lost 4 bases and the J gene lost 9 bases, with 15 bases spanning the gap. Germline CDR1 MDHEN, CDR2 SYDVKM. CDR3 amino acids: CASSSPGRLWELFF. The CDR3 nucleotides read TGTGCCAGCAGTTCCCCAGGACGGCTGTGGGAGCTGTTTTTT.

The V and J genes are TRBV5-4 and TRBJ2-7; TRBD1 agrees at 10 bases. This CDR3 region has 14 residues. Trimming removed 1 base from V and 7 bases from J; junction bases left unmatched: 5. Germline lookup yields CDR1 SGHNT and CDR2 YYREEE (reference sequence). For the CDR3, the DNA is TGTGCCAGCAGCTTGTCGACAGGGGGCCAAGAGCAGTACTTC. Translation gives CASSLSTGGQEQYF.

The J gene is TRBJ2-6, the V gene TRBV6-5; unclear D gene. V was shortened by 2 bases and J by 4 bases, with 9 bases between the two germline ends. Germline CDR1 MNHEY, CDR2 SVGAGI. The CDR3 is 15 amino acids. This chain's CDR3 is CASSYVARGANVLTF. The DNA for the CDR3 is TGTGCCAGCAGTTACGTGGCGCGAGGGGCCAACGTCCTGACTTTC.

Here the CDR3 DNA reads TGTGCCACCGCGGGGCTGAGCAATCAGCCCCAGCATTTT. Protein sequence: CATAGLSNQPQHF. The rearrangement uses TRBV19 and TRBJ1-5; D is perhaps TRBD1 (5 bases). The CDR3 runs 13 residues. The V and J ends lost 10 bases and 1 base respectively, with 11 bases between them. The germline gives CDR1 LNHDA, CDR2 SQIVND (reference sequence).

The CDR3 nucleotides read TGTGCCAGCAGTGAAGCGCTAGTCTACGAGCAGTACTTC. Residues: CASSEALVYEQYF. The rearrangement links TRBV2 to TRBJ2-7; D unresolved. The CDR3 contains 13 residues. Trimming stripped 0 bases from V and 3 bases from J, with 6 bases between. Per germline, CDR1 SNHLY and CDR2 FYNNEI.

The chain has TRBV7-3 and TRBJ2-7, with TRBD1 identical over 8 bases. CDR1 is SGHTA, CDR2 FQGTGA, per germline. The V gene end was trimmed by 5 bases and the J gene end by 3 bases; junction bases not matched to a gene: 6. The CDR3 extends over 14 amino acids. The CDR3 nucleotides read TGTGCCAGCAGCCAGGGGGCACAGGGCTACGAGCAGTACTTC. It encodes CASSQGAQGYEQYF.

This rearrangement joins TRBV27 to TRBJ2-7; 8 nucleotides align to TRBD2. Unmatched junction bases numbered 13, after V lost 7 bases and J lost 2 bases. Germline V gives CDR1 MNHEY, CDR2 SMNVEV (reference sequence). The CDR3 is made up of 16 amino acids. CDR3 protein: CASTRGGLVSAYEQYF. The CDR3 region has the DNA TGTGCCAGCACCCGGGGGGGACTAGTTAGTGCCTACGAGCAGTACTTC.

This sequence joins TRBV25-1 and TRBJ1-3; D is unclear. CDR1 and CDR2 (germline): MGHDK, SYGVNS. The CDR3 loop spans 14 amino acids. Trimming stripped 3 bases from V and 0 bases from J, with 6 bases between. This CDR3 is CASSDGDSGNTIYF. In DNA form, the CDR3 reads TGTGCCAGCAGTGACGGGGACTCTGGAAACACCATATATTTT.

This clone was seen ten or more times. The CDR3 spells CASSDNYEQYF. CDR3 in DNA: TGTGCCAGCAGTGACAACTACGAGCAGTACTTC. The genes are TRBV25-1 and TRBJ2-7; D not certain. The CDR3 length is 11 residues. Trimming removed 3 bases at V and 3 bases at J, with 3 bases between. The V gene's germline CDR1 is MGHDK and CDR2 SYGVNS.

V and J are TRBV7-3 and TRBJ2-5, with 10 bases identical to TRBD2. V dropped 4 bases and J dropped 5; count of bases not matched to a gene: 4. Per the germline V gene, CDR1 is SGHTA and CDR2 is FQGTGA. The CDR3 extends over 14 amino acids. CDR3 sequence (DNA): TGTGCCAGCAGCTCGACTAGCGGGCTGGAGACCCAGTACTTC. It is translated as CASSSTSGLETQYF.

The chain couples TRBV28 to TRBJ2-7; 10 nucleotides agree with TRBD1. V shed 6 bases, J shed 7 bases, and the junction held 12 bases outside the gene matches. CDR1 MDHEN and CDR2 SYDVKM come from the germline V gene. The CDR3 totals 15 residues. The CDR3 DNA reads TGTGCCAGCAGAGTTGGGGGGACAGGGGTAGGTGAGCAGTACTTC. Its protein is CASRVGGTGVGEQYF.

In its sample, this clone was seen once. The rearrangement uses TRBV6-1 and TRBJ2-7; D gene unclear. V lost 4 bases, J lost 1 base, and 14 bases lay in between. The CDR3 extends over 15 amino acids. CDR1 and CDR2 from the germline V gene are MNHNS and SASEGT. CDR3 region: CASSVVLRRSYEQYF. The CDR3 DNA is TGTGCCAGCAGTGTAGTTTTACGGCGGTCCTACGAGCAGTACTTC.

The gene calls are TRBV6-5 and TRBJ2-7; D is unresolved. Trimming took off 6 bases at V and 0 bases at J, with 9 bases between the two ends. The CDR3 totals 13 residues. Germline V gene lookup returns CDR1 MNHEY and CDR2 SVGAGI. DNA for the CDR3: TGTGCCAGCAGGCTTAGTCGCTCCTACGAGCAGTACTTC. Protein sequence: CASRLSRSYEQYF.

At least ten counts were recorded for this clone. The genes are TRBV27 and TRBJ2-7, with 9 bases matching TRBD2. CDR3 length equals 15 residues. V trimming: 3 bases; J trimming: 4 bases; junction bases outside the gene matches: 7. Germline CDR1 MNHEY, CDR2 SMNVEV (reference sequence). DNA for the CDR3: TGTGCCAGCAGTTTTGGCGGGAGGGCCGGGTACGAGCAGTACTTC. Protein: CASSFGGRAGYEQYF.